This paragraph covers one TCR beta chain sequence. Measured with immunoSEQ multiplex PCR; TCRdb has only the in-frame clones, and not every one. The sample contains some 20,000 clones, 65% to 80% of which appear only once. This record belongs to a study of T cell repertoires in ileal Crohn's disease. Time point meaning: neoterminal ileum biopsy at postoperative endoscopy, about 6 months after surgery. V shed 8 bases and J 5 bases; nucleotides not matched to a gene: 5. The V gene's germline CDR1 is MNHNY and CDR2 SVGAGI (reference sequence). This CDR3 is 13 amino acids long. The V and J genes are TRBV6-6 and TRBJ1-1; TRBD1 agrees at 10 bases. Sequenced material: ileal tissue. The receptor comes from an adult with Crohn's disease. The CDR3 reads CASDRGRETEAFF. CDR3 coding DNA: TGTGCCAGCGACAGGGGGCGAGAGACTGAAGCTTTCTTT.